The 8 T cell receptor beta chains given below trace back to one sample, sequenced in a study of T cell responses to AZD1222 COVID-19 vaccine. The protocol was immunoSEQ multiplex PCR, while the TCRdb copy is restricted to in-frame clones and leaves out a portion. The sample records roughly 150,000 clones, 75% to 90% being singletons. The material was peripheral blood, obtained after recovery from COVID-19. The receptor source for this set is an adult who had recovered from COVID-19.

The J gene is TRBJ1-4, the V gene TRBV6-1; D ambiguous. The CDR3 sequence is 13 residues long. Germline V gene data show CDR1 as MNHNS and CDR2 as SASEGT. V lost 3 bases and J lost 7, with 9 bases in between. The DNA of the CDR3 is TGTGCCAGCAGTGACACTTACGGTGAAAAACTGTTTTTT. Its translation: CASSDTYGEKLFF.

J is TRBJ2-5 and V is TRBV5-6, with D hard to call. V dropped 0 bases and J dropped 3 bases, with 12 bases sitting between them. The CDR3 is 15 amino acids. Germline V gene data show CDR1 as SGHDT and CDR2 as YYEEEE. CDR3 coding DNA: TGTGCCAGCAGCTTGGAAGTTGGCAGGAAAGAGACCCAGTACTTC. This gives the protein CASSLEVGRKETQYF.

The chain has TRBV7-9 and TRBJ2-5, with a tentative D call TRBD2 (7 bases). Trimming stripped 3 bases from V and 5 bases from J, with 19 bases between. The germline CDR1 and CDR2 sequences are SEHNR and FQNEAQ (reference sequence). CDR3 length: 16 residues. The CDR3 here is CASSLPMLGGGETQYF. CDR3 in DNA: TGTGCCAGCAGCTTGCCCATGCTTGGGGGGGGCGAGACCCAGTACTTC.

The V call is TRBV7-8, the J call TRBJ1-4; no firm D call. Trimming removed 7 bases at V and 8 bases at J, with 20 bases between. Germline V CDR1 and CDR2: SGHVS, FQNEAQ. The CDR3 sequence is 15 residues long. The DNA of the CDR3 is TGTGCCAGCAAACCCCAGCGGGCAGGCGGGGAAAAACTGTTTTTT. It is translated as CASKPQRAGGEKLFF.

This chain uses TRBV6-5 with TRBJ1-5, with D tentatively TRBD1 (5 bases). CDR3 size: 16 residues. Germline V lookup: CDR1 MNHEY, CDR2 SVGAGI. V was pared by 4 bases and J by 5 bases, with 18 bases between. CDR3 region: CASSSLEAGLYQPQHF. CDR3 bases: TGTGCCAGCAGTTCTTTGGAGGCAGGGTTATATCAGCCCCAGCATTTT.

The chain links TRBV18 to TRBJ2-4; D ambiguous. Germline assignment: CDR1 KGHSH and CDR2 LQKENI. Between the trimmed V and J ends, which lost 3 bases and 0 bases, there was a span of 15 bases. This CDR3 region has 17 residues. CDR3 amino acids: CASSPAQELIAKNIQYF. CDR3 DNA: TGTGCCAGCTCACCGGCGCAGGAACTTATAGCCAAAAACATTCAGTACTTC.

The CDR3 region is CASSSPWRAGANVLTF. The CDR3 bases are TGTGCCAGCAGCTCCCCTTGGAGGGCTGGGGCCAACGTCCTGACTTTC. The genes are TRBV3-1 (or the pseudogene TRBV3-2) and TRBJ2-6, with D tentatively TRBD2 (6 bases). The CDR3 covers 16 residues. V lost 5 bases, J lost 2 bases, and 13 bases lay in between. CDR1 is LGHDT and CDR2 is YNNKEL in the germline V gene (reference sequence).

V and J are TRBV2 and TRBJ2-7; D ambiguous. Germline-derived CDR1 and CDR2 are SNHLY and FYNNEI. V was shortened by 4 bases and J by 2 bases, with 6 bases between the two germline ends. The CDR3 has 12 residues. The CDR3 loop is CASSASTYEQYF. DNA of the CDR3: TGTGCCAGCAGTGCCTCCACCTACGAGCAGTACTTC.